Each of the 26 T cell receptor beta chains below was sequenced from the same sample in a study of cytomegalovirus exposure and HLA in healthy donors. It was with 60 Vbeta and 13 Jbeta primers that the PCR ran. Assay: immunoSEQ multiplex PCR; the TCRdb copy retains only in-frame clones and omits some. The sample has about 150,000 clones, 84% seen once. The sample comprised PBMCs. These receptors all stem from a boy aged 2 to 9 in good health and CMV-seronegative.

The V and J genes are TRBV19 and TRBJ2-3; the D is unclear. Germline V gene sequence: CDR1 LNHDA, CDR2 SQIVND (reference sequence). Trimming took off 3 bases at V and 0 bases at J, with 10 bases between the two ends. This CDR3 comprises 15 residues. DNA of the CDR3: TGTGCCAGTAGTATGCATGAGGATAGCACAGATACGCAGTATTTT. Protein: CASSMHEDSTDTQYF. The full variable domain, with the rest looked up from reference TRBV19 and TRBJ2-3, is DGGITQSPKYLFRKEGQNVTLSCEQNLNHDAMYWYRQDPGQGLRLIYYSQIVNDFQKGDIAEGYSVSREKKESFPLTVTSAQKNPTAFYLCASSMHEDSTDTQYFGPGTRLTVL.

This chain connects TRBV28 to TRBJ1-1, with D possibly TRBD1 on 6 matching bases. Germline-derived CDR1 and CDR2 are MDHEN and SYDVKM. Trimming pared 6 bases from V and 2 bases from J, leaving 13 bases between. The length of the CDR3 is 14 residues. Written as DNA, the CDR3 is TGTGCCAGCAGCCTCGGACAGATCAACACTGAAGCTTTCTTT. Its protein product is CASSLGQINTEAFF. Looking up the rest from reference TRBV28 and TRBJ1-1 gives the full variable domain: DVKVTQSSRYLVKRTGEKVFLECVQDMDHENMFWYRQDPGLGLRLIYFSYDVKMKEKGDIPEGYSVSREKKERFSLILESASTNQTSMYLCASSLGQINTEAFFGQGTRLTVV.

This chain joins TRBV10-3 and TRBJ1-5; 8 bases line up with TRBD1. Per germline, CDR1 ENHRY and CDR2 SYGVKD. After removal of 3 bases from V and 4 bases from J, the junction contained 8 bases not matched to a gene. The CDR3 has 16 residues. The CDR3 nucleotides read TGTGCCATCAGTGAAGGGCAGGGGGCGGAAAATCAGCCCCAGCATTTT. The encoded protein is CAISEGQGAENQPQHF.

The chain combines TRBV28 with TRBJ1-4; TRBD1 is a possible D gene (6 bases). V lost 3 bases, J lost 6 bases, and 11 bases lay in between. The CDR3 spans 14 residues. Germline lookup yields CDR1 MDHEN and CDR2 SYDVKM. The CDR3, as DNA: TGTGCCAGCAGTTTTGGGGGGGCGCATGAAAAACTGTTTTTT. Protein product: CASSFGGAHEKLFF.

This CDR3 reads CASSQVSGVGANVLTF. The CDR3 DNA sequence: TGCGCCAGCAGCCAAGTCTCGGGGGTGGGGGCCAACGTCCTGACTTTC. The chain carries TRBV4-1 and TRBJ2-6, with D possibly TRBD2 on 6 matching bases. The length of the CDR3 is 16 residues. The V gene lost 1 base and the J gene lost 4 bases, with 11 bases spanning the gap. Germline CDR1 MGHRA, CDR2 YSYEKL.

The rearrangement uses TRBV11-1 and TRBJ1-1; no reliable D call. Germline values: CDR1 SGHAT, CDR2 FQDESV (reference sequence). Trimming cost V 4 bases and J 11 bases, with 14 bases left between them. This CDR3 has 12 amino acids. The CDR3 bases are TGTGCCAGCAGCTCCCGACCTAGTTCGGCTTTCTTT. Protein product: CASSSRPSSAFF.

The table lists this clone with a count of one. For the CDR3, the DNA is TGTGCCAGCAGTGGGAAGGGGAGCATAGCGGGAGTAGGCACCGGGGAGCTGTTTTTT. Translated: CASSGKGSIAGVGTGELFF. The V call is TRBV6-1, the J call TRBJ2-2, with 9 bases lining up with TRBD2. V lost 4 bases and J lost 4; bases outside the gene matches: 16. Germline assignment: CDR1 MNHNS and CDR2 SASEGT. The CDR3 is 19 residues long.

This chain links TRBV6-1 with TRBJ2-3; TRBD2 aligns across 7 bases. Germline V gene sequence: CDR1 MNHNS, CDR2 SASEGT. The trim removed 3 bases at V and 2 bases at J, leaving 5 bases unmatched. CDR3 length: 15 amino acids. The CDR3 DNA is TGTGCCAGCAGTGATCTGGGGAGGGACACAGATACGCAGTATTTT. As protein: CASSDLGRDTDTQYF.

The chain recombines TRBV5-1 with TRBJ2-1; a weak D match, TRBD2 (5 bases). V was pared by 2 bases and J by 6 bases, with 15 bases between. CDR1 SGHRS and CDR2 YFSETQ come from the germline V gene. CDR3 length: 15 amino acids. The CDR3 nucleotides are TGCGCCAGCAGCTTCACACAACCGCTAGCCAATGAGCAGTTCTTC. This sequence encodes CASSFTQPLANEQFF.

The CDR3 here is CASSEGLAGEVGAYEQYF. CDR3 sequence (DNA): TGTGCCAGCAGCGAGGGACTAGCGGGAGAAGTGGGGGCCTACGAGCAGTACTTC. The chain couples TRBV7-6 to TRBJ2-7, with 14 bases that match TRBD2. V shed 5 bases and J 2 bases; nucleotides not matched to a gene: 11. The CDR3 totals 18 residues. Germline values: CDR1 SGHVS, CDR2 FNYEAQ. Full variable domain (outside the CDR3, taken from reference TRBV7-6 and TRBJ2-7): GAGVSQSPRYKVTKRGQDVALRCDPISGHVSLYWYRQALGQGPEFLTYFNYEAQQDKSGLPNDRFSAERPEGSISTLTIQRTEQRDSAMYRCASSEGLAGEVGAYEQYFGPGTRLTVT.

J is TRBJ1-2 and V is TRBV28; 9 bases align to TRBD1. Per germline, CDR1 MDHEN and CDR2 SYDVKM. The length of the CDR3 is 13 residues. Trimming removed 7 bases from V and 3 bases from J; junction bases left unmatched: 3. The CDR3 protein is CASTTGGDYGYTF. The CDR3, as DNA: TGTGCCAGCACCACAGGGGGCGACTATGGCTACACCTTC.

In this sample, this clone turned up a few times. The chain has TRBV5-1 and TRBJ2-7, with 8 bases fitting TRBD1. Germline CDR1 and CDR2: SGHRS and YFSETQ. V shed 0 bases and J 4 bases; nucleotides not matched to a gene: 6. This CDR3 spans 15 amino acids. The CDR3 sequence is CASSLDRGYMYEQYF. The CDR3 coding sequence is TGCGCCAGCAGCTTGGACAGGGGGTATATGTACGAGCAGTACTTC.

This clone turned up a few times. In nucleotides, the CDR3 is TGTGCCAGCAGCTTTCGCGGGAGACCCAAAAACATTCAGTACTTC. It yields the protein CASSFRGRPKNIQYF. The V and J genes are TRBV5-6 and TRBJ2-4, with 7 bases identical to TRBD2. From germline, CDR1 is SGHDT and CDR2 YYEEEE. V trimming: 2 bases; J trimming: 2 bases; junction bases outside the gene matches: 4. The CDR3 is 15 amino acids.

This sequence joins TRBV29-1 and TRBJ1-1; no firm D call. The CDR3 has 13 amino acids. V dropped 5 bases and J dropped 6 bases, with 16 bases sitting between them. Per germline, CDR1 SQVTM and CDR2 ANQGSEA. The CDR3 loop reads CSVLTPGSAEAFF. CDR3 sequence (DNA): TGCAGCGTTCTCACCCCGGGATCGGCTGAAGCTTTCTTT.

The rearrangement links TRBV4-1 to TRBJ2-3, with D possibly being TRBD2 (6 bases). The V gene's germline CDR1 is MGHRA and CDR2 YSYEKL. Trimming took 0 bases from V and 0 from J, leaving 13 bases between them. The CDR3 runs to 17 residues. This chain's CDR3 is CASSQEQAGVSTDTQYF. The CDR3 DNA sequence: TGCGCCAGCAGCCAAGAACAAGCGGGTGTTAGCACAGATACGCAGTATTTT.

CDR3 residues: CASSPTGGSGNTIYF. Written as DNA, the CDR3 is TGCGCCAGCAGCCCGACAGGGGGTTCTGGAAACACCATATATTTT. The chain links TRBV5-1 to TRBJ1-3; 9 bases fit TRBD1. Per the germline V gene, CDR1 is SGHRS and CDR2 is YFSETQ. Germline trimming cut 4 bases from V and 1 base from J; bases unmatched to any gene: 3. There are 15 residues in the CDR3.

The chain is built from TRBV7-2 and TRBJ2-5, with D unclear. This CDR3 is built from 15 residues. Germline lookup yields CDR1 SGHTA and CDR2 FQGNSA. Trimming cost V 0 bases and J 2 bases, with 10 bases left between them. Here the CDR3 reads CASSLAGSQQETQYF. The CDR3 DNA follows: TGTGCCAGCAGCTTAGCGGGCAGCCAACAAGAGACCCAGTACTTC.

The rearrangement links TRBV29-1 to TRBJ1-1; possibly TRBD1 for D (5 bases). The CDR3 sequence is 15 residues long. Per germline, CDR1 SQVTM and CDR2 ANQGSEA. Trimming left V 8 bases short and J 1 base short, with 20 bases between. CDR3 sequence reads: CSFAVGARGNTEAFF. In nucleotides, the CDR3 is TGCAGCTTTGCAGTTGGGGCCCGCGGGAACACTGAAGCTTTCTTT.

This sequence joins TRBV6-6 and TRBJ1-2; TRBD1 matches at 10 bases. The CDR3 has 16 residues. The J segment lost 7 bases and the V segment lost 0 bases, leaving 8 bases of the junction unmatched. Germline values: CDR1 MNHNY, CDR2 SVGAGI (reference sequence). The CDR3 sequence is CASSYSIGTGDFGYTF. The CDR3 DNA follows: TGTGCCAGCAGTTACTCGATAGGGACAGGGGATTTTGGCTACACCTTC.

The gene calls are TRBV7-2 and TRBJ1-2; TRBD1 matches 7 bases. Germline CDR1 is SGHTA and CDR2 is FQGNSA. V shed 5 bases, J shed 3 bases, and the junction held 6 bases outside the gene matches. CDR3 size: 14 residues. Here the CDR3 DNA reads TGTGCCAGCAGCAAACAGGGGCCAGACTATGGCTACACCTTC. It yields the protein CASSKQGPDYGYTF.

The rearrangement joins TRBV19 to TRBJ2-2, with TRBD1 matching over 9 bases. This CDR3 spans 14 amino acids. V trimming: 6 bases; J trimming: 6 bases; junction bases outside the gene matches: 5. Germline V CDR1 and CDR2: LNHDA, SQIVND (reference sequence). The CDR3 DNA is TGTGCCAGTAGACCGGACAGGGGAGCCGGGGAGCTGTTTTTT. Its translation is CASRPDRGAGELFF.

The chain employs TRBV29-1 and TRBJ2-7, with D tentatively TRBD2 (7 bases). Germline V lookup: CDR1 SQVTM, CDR2 ANQGSEA. This CDR3 has 13 residues. Between the trimmed V and J ends, which lost 7 bases and 0 bases, there was a span of 13 bases. CDR3 protein: CSAGGGDSYEQYF. The CDR3 bases are TGCAGCGCAGGAGGGGGGGACTCCTACGAGCAGTACTTC.

The chain links TRBV20-1 to TRBJ1-2; no reliable D call. CDR1 is DFQATT, CDR2 SNEGSKA, per germline (reference sequence). CDR3 length: 10 residues. Trimming pared 0 bases from V and 6 bases from J, leaving 2 bases between. CDR3 in amino acids: CSARDNGYTF. CDR3 DNA: TGCAGTGCTAGAGATAATGGCTACACCTTC.

J is TRBJ1-1 and V is TRBV7-3; D remains unclear. Trimming shortened V by 6 bases and J by 2 bases, and 25 bases separated the two germline ends. The CDR3 runs 18 residues. Germline assignment: CDR1 SGHTA and CDR2 FQGTGA. CDR3 nucleotide sequence: TGTGCCAGCAGGTCGGCGGGTGCCGAAGGTGCCGGAAACACTGAAGCTTTCTTT. Its protein is CASRSAGAEGAGNTEAFF.

This chain connects TRBV20-1 to TRBJ2-7, with 8 bases fitting TRBD1. Unmatched junction bases numbered 4, after V lost 3 bases and J lost 9 bases. The CDR3 totals 11 residues. Germline assignment: CDR1 DFQATT and CDR2 SNEGSKA (reference sequence). The CDR3 sequence: CSASTGGGQYF. The CDR3 nucleotides read TGCAGTGCTAGTACAGGGGGAGGGCAGTACTTC.

This chain uses TRBV13 with TRBJ2-1, with TRBD2 matching over 8 bases. V lost 3 bases, J lost 0 bases, and 1 base stayed unmatched. The CDR3 has 15 amino acids. The germline CDR1 and CDR2 sequences are PRHDT and FYEKMQ (reference sequence). This chain's CDR3 is CASSFREGSYNEQFF. The CDR3 nucleotides are TGTGCCAGCAGCTTCCGGGAGGGCTCCTACAATGAGCAGTTCTTC.